One and the same sample provided the 23 T cell receptor beta chains below, sequenced in a study of shared clonotypes between healthy human individuals. Naivety among CD8 cells was defined by CD45RO negativity and positive CCR7 selection, thereby excluding terminally differentiated effector memory CD45RA+ cells. Produced via immunoSEQ multiplex PCR; TCRdb's table is partial and in-frame only. Among some 2.1 million clones listed, over 85% were seen once. Sequencing was done on a sample of naive CD8+ T cells from PBMCs. The receptor source for this set is a young man in good health. Some clones in this sample may be carry-over from other donors' samples.

The gene calls are TRBV5-1 and TRBJ1-2; the D gene is possibly TRBD1 (5 bases). With 3 bases removed from V and 6 bases from J, the gap between germline ends came to 18 bases. This CDR3 contains 15 residues. CDR1 is SGHRS and CDR2 is YFSETQ in the germline V gene. CDR3 coding DNA: TGCGCCAGCAGCTATGAAACGGGACCAGCGGATGGCTACACCTTC. This codes for CASSYETGPADGYTF.

The chain couples TRBV19 to TRBJ2-3, with D possibly matching TRBD1 (5 bases). Trimming cost V 1 base and J 1 base, with 9 bases left between them. The V gene's germline CDR1 is LNHDA and CDR2 SQIVND (reference sequence). The CDR3 covers 15 residues. CDR3 nucleotide sequence: TGTGCCAGTAGTATAGGTGTCAGGGGCACAGATACGCAGTATTTT. Translated, it gives CASSIGVRGTDTQYF.

The J gene is TRBJ2-7, the V gene TRBV5-6; D possibly corresponds to TRBD1 (5 bases). Germline assignment: CDR1 SGHDT and CDR2 YYEEEE. The V end was cut by 1 base, the J end by 2 bases, with 10 bases between. This CDR3 is 14 amino acids long. The CDR3 region is CASSLLQGPYEQYF. As DNA, the CDR3 is TGTGCCAGCAGCTTGTTGCAGGGCCCCTACGAGCAGTACTTC.

The rearrangement uses TRBV27 and TRBJ1-5; D ambiguous. V gave up 4 bases and J gave up 4 bases, with 17 bases separating them. CDR1 is MNHEY and CDR2 is SMNVEV in the germline V gene (reference sequence). The CDR3 has 16 amino acids. Here the CDR3 reads CASSSQSDGANQPQHF. The CDR3 DNA reads as TGTGCCAGCAGTTCCCAATCAGACGGAGCAAATCAGCCCCAGCATTTT.

Points on this clone: The sample contains more than one DNA sequence encoding this CDR3. The CDR3 here is CASSLASADTQYF. The CDR3 bases are TGTGCCAGCAGCTTAGCATCGGCAGATACGCAGTATTTT. The chain uses TRBV7-9 and TRBJ2-3, with D unresolved. The germline CDR1 and CDR2 sequences are SEHNR and FQNEAQ (reference sequence). Trimming took 0 bases from V and 4 from J, leaving 5 bases between them. The CDR3 spans 13 residues.

The chain uses TRBV2 and TRBJ2-1; no firm D call. V lost 4 bases and J 10 bases, leaving 11 bases between the germline ends. Germline V lookup: CDR1 SNHLY, CDR2 FYNNEI. CDR3 size: 12 residues. In DNA, the CDR3 is TGTGCCAGCAGTGGGCCGGATGTAGAGCAGTTCTTC. Translation gives CASSGPDVEQFF. Full variable domain (missing parts from reference TRBV2 and TRBJ2-1): EPEVTQTPSHQVTQMGQEVILRCVPISNHLYFYWYRQILGQKVEFLVSFYNNEISEKSEIFDDQFSVERPDGSNFTLKIRSTKLEDSAMYFCASSGPDVEQFFGPGTRLTVL.

The V call is TRBV27, the J call TRBJ2-1; the match to TRBD2 covers 13 bases. The length of the CDR3 is 15 residues. The V and J ends lost 6 bases and 7 bases, in that order; junction bases with no gene match: 6. Germline V gene data show CDR1 as MNHEY and CDR2 as SMNVEV (reference sequence). CDR3 sequence reads: CASRAGTSGINEQFF. CDR3 sequence (DNA): TGTGCCAGCAGGGCCGGGACTAGCGGGATAAATGAGCAGTTCTTC.

The CDR3 nucleotides are TGTGCCAGCAGCGTAGATACAGAGAACACTGAAGCTTTCTTT. Amino acid sequence: CASSVDTENTEAFF. This sequence joins TRBV9 and TRBJ1-1; the D is unclear. Germline V gene sequence: CDR1 SGDLS, CDR2 YYNGEE. The CDR3 is 14 residues long. The V end lost 0 bases, the J end lost 1 base, and 7 bases lay between the germline ends.

The chain is built from TRBV4-1 and TRBJ2-3; D gene uncertain. Trimming removed 0 bases at V and 5 bases at J, with 3 bases between. The germline V gene has CDR1 MGHRA and CDR2 YSYEKL. There are 12 residues in the CDR3. CDR3 in DNA: TGCGCCAGCAGCCAAGATAAAGATACGCAGTATTTT. Translation gives CASSQDKDTQYF.

As regards this clone: The same CDR3 is also encoded by other DNA sequences in this sample. V is TRBV19 and J is TRBJ2-1, with a tentative D call TRBD1 (6 bases). V was pared by 6 bases and J by 3 bases, with 9 bases between. The CDR3 is 13 residues long. CDR1 is LNHDA, CDR2 SQIVND, per germline (reference sequence). Written as DNA, the CDR3 is TGTGCCAGTAGCCAAGGGGGCTACAATGAGCAGTTCTTC. Amino acids: CASSQGGYNEQFF.

V gene TRBV2 combines with J gene TRBJ2-7; no clear D. Trimming took 7 bases from V and 7 from J, leaving 11 bases between them. The germline CDR1 and CDR2 sequences are SNHLY and FYNNEI. This CDR3 spans 11 amino acids. CDR3 residues: CASKILGEQYF. Here the CDR3 DNA reads TGTGCCAGCAAAATCTTGGGGGAGCAGTACTTC. Full variable domain (missing parts from reference TRBV2 and TRBJ2-7): EPEVTQTPSHQVTQMGQEVILRCVPISNHLYFYWYRQILGQKVEFLVSFYNNEISEKSEIFDDQFSVERPDGSNFTLKIRSTKLEDSAMYFCASKILGEQYFGPGTRLTVT.

The J gene is TRBJ2-1, the V gene TRBV27; a possible D gene is TRBD1 (5 bases). Germline V gene data show CDR1 as MNHEY and CDR2 as SMNVEV (reference sequence). V lost 4 bases to trimming and J lost 0 bases, with 10 bases between them. The CDR3 loop spans 15 amino acids. The CDR3 DNA follows: TGTGCCAGCAGTTCAGGGAAGGGCTCCTACAATGAGCAGTTCTTC. It codes for CASSSGKGSYNEQFF.

The V call is TRBV19, the J call TRBJ1-2; TRBD1 aligns across 9 bases. The CDR3 runs to 12 residues. From germline, CDR1 is LNHDA and CDR2 SQIVND (reference sequence). Unmatched junction bases numbered 7, after V lost 10 bases and J lost 7 bases. DNA for the CDR3: TGTGCCACCCGGGACAGGGATTTTGGCTACACCTTC. This translates into CATRDRDFGYTF. The entire variable domain, with the rest obtained from reference TRBV19 and TRBJ1-2, is as follows: DGGITQSPKYLFRKEGQNVTLSCEQNLNHDAMYWYRQDPGQGLRLIYYSQIVNDFQKGDIAEGYSVSREKKESFPLTVTSAQKNPTAFYLCATRDRDFGYTFGSGTRLTVV.

The chain employs TRBV28 and TRBJ2-7, with 9 nucleotides matching TRBD1. V shed 2 bases and J 0 bases; nucleotides not matched to a gene: 5. In germline, CDR1 is MDHEN, CDR2 SYDVKM. The CDR3 sequence is 16 residues long. Written as DNA, the CDR3 is TGTGCCAGCAGTTTACAGACAGGGGGTAGCTCCTACGAGCAGTACTTC. It yields the protein CASSLQTGGSSYEQYF.

The V gene is TRBV30, the J gene TRBJ2-5; either TRBD1 or TRBD2 may fit D (5 bases each). Deletions cut 3 bases from V and 2 bases from J, with 19 bases between. CDR1 is GTSNPN and CDR2 is SVGIG in the germline V gene (reference sequence). This CDR3 is built from 16 residues. In DNA, the CDR3 is TGTGCCTGGAGCCTGAGGGGCCCCCGAAAACAAGAGACCCAGTACTTC. Encoded protein: CAWSLRGPRKQETQYF.

This clone was observed once. The chain recombines TRBV19 with TRBJ2-7; 11 bases are shared with TRBD2. This CDR3 has 15 residues. The V gene's germline CDR1 is LNHDA and CDR2 SQIVND (reference sequence). With V trimmed by 5 bases and J by 2 bases, 5 bases remained unmatched. CDR3 sequence reads: CASSEGLAGPYEQYF. The CDR3, as DNA: TGTGCCAGTAGTGAAGGACTAGCGGGCCCCTACGAGCAGTACTTC.

The chain couples TRBV28 to TRBJ2-1, with 12 bases aligning to TRBD2. The CDR3 extends over 15 amino acids. Trimming cost V 5 bases and J 8 bases; bases outside gene matches: 7. Looked up from germline, CDR1 is MDHEN and CDR2 is SYDVKM. In DNA, the CDR3 is TGTGCCAGCAGTAAGACTAGCGGGAGTAGCTATGAGCAGTTCTTC. This gives the protein CASSKTSGSSYEQFF.

The rearrangement links TRBV7-9 to TRBJ2-2; a possible D gene is TRBD2 (6 bases). Germline lookup yields CDR1 SEHNR and CDR2 FQNEAQ (reference sequence). This CDR3 has 16 amino acids. The V end lost 4 bases, the J end lost 2 bases, and 14 bases lay between the germline ends. The CDR3 DNA is TGTGCCAGCAGCTCCGGACGGGAGCTCAACACCGGGGAGCTGTTTTTT. Translating gives CASSSGRELNTGELFF. Full variable domain (remainder filled in from reference TRBV7-9 and TRBJ2-2): DTGVSQNPRHKITKRGQNVTFRCDPISEHNRLYWYRQTLGQGPEFLTYFQNEAQLEKSRLLSDRFSAERPKGSFSTLEIQRTEQGDSAMYLCASSSGRELNTGELFFGEGSRLTVL.

This chain connects TRBV29-1 to TRBJ2-2; D is undetermined. Trimming took off 5 bases at V and 1 base at J, with 8 bases between the two ends. The germline CDR1 and CDR2 sequences are SQVTM and ANQGSEA. The CDR3 spans 13 residues. The CDR3 loop reads CSVPRQNTGELFF. The CDR3 coding sequence is TGCAGCGTTCCCAGACAGAACACCGGGGAGCTGTTTTTT.

The gene calls are TRBV2 and TRBJ2-5; D remains unclear. The CDR3 covers 14 residues. Germline V lookup: CDR1 SNHLY, CDR2 FYNNEI. Between the trimmed V and J ends, which lost 4 bases and 2 bases, there was a span of 11 bases. The CDR3 is CASSGGVLQETQYF. The DNA of the CDR3 is TGTGCCAGCAGTGGAGGAGTCCTTCAAGAGACCCAGTACTTC.

The chain uses TRBV6-1 and TRBJ1-5; TRBD1 matches at 7 bases. CDR1 is MNHNS and CDR2 is SASEGT in the germline V gene. This CDR3 spans 15 amino acids. The J segment lost 3 bases and the V segment lost 2 bases, leaving 4 bases of the junction unmatched. DNA for the CDR3: TGTGCCAGCAGTGAACAGGGACAGATCAATCAGCCCCAGCATTTT. This encodes CASSEQGQINQPQHF.

CDR3 sequence (DNA): TGTGCCAGCAGCTTTTCTCCCGCTGTCAACATGAATCCCTACGAGCAGTACTTC. Encoded protein: CASSFSPAVNMNPYEQYF. The chain uses TRBV11-2 and TRBJ2-7; D remains ambiguous. The CDR3 is made up of 18 amino acids. The V gene's germline CDR1 is SGHAT and CDR2 FQNNGV. Deletions cut 3 bases from V and 2 bases from J, with 23 bases between. Combining the CDR3 with reference TRBV11-2 and TRBJ2-7 gives the whole variable domain EAGVAQSPRYKIIEKRQSVAFWCNPISGHATLYWYQQILGQGPKLLIQFQNNGVVDDSQLPKDRFSAERLKGVDSTLKIQPAKLEDSAVYLCASSFSPAVNMNPYEQYFGPGTRLTVT.

CDR3 residues: CASSFGTGEWDEKLFF. In nucleotides, the CDR3 is TGTGCCAGCAGCTTCGGGACAGGAGAGTGGGATGAAAAACTGTTTTTT. V and J are TRBV7-8 and TRBJ1-4, with 8 bases lining up with TRBD1. CDR1 SGHVS and CDR2 FQNEAQ come from the germline V gene. The J segment lost 6 bases and the V segment lost 3 bases, leaving 9 bases of the junction unmatched. There are 16 residues in the CDR3. Variable domain in full (rest from reference TRBV7-8 and TRBJ1-4): GAGVSQSPRYKVAKRGQDVALRCDPISGHVSLFWYQQALGQGPEFLTYFQNEAQLDKSGLPSDRFFAERPEGSVSTLKIQRTQQEDSAVYLCASSFGTGEWDEKLFFGSGTQLSVL.